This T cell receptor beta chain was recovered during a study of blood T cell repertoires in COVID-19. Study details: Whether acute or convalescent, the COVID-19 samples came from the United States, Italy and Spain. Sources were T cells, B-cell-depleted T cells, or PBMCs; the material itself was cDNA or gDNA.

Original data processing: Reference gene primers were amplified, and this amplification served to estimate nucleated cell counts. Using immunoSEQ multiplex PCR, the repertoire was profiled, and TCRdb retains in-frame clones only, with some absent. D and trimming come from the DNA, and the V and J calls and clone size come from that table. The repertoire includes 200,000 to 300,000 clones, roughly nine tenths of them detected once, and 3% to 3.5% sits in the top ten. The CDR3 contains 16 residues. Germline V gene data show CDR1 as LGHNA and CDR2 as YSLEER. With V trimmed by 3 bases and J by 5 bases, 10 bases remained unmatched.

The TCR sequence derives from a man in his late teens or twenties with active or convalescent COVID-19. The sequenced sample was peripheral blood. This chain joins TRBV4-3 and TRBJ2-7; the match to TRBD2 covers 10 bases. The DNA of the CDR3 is TGCGCCAGCAGCCAGATTGTAGCGGGAGGATCCCACGAGCAGTACTTC. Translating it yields CASSQIVAGGSHEQYF.